This T cell receptor beta chain originates from a study of beta chain features in type 1 diabetes. Study at large: Cells sorted and examined across all samples totaled more than 95,000,000. Overall study findings and caveats: Patients and controls would be equally affected if PCR favored shorter templates. Still unanswered here is whether HLA type influences TCRB rearrangement. Overrepresentation of cells with high TCR expression could result from cDNA sequencing.

Expressed TCRB transcripts were sequenced because the isolated RNA had all been reverse transcribed beforehand. Using immunoSEQ multiplex PCR, the repertoire was profiled, and TCRdb retains in-frame clones only, with some absent. The data show 900,000 or so clones, about a sixth seen once. Regarding this clone: No antigen is known for it.

V lost 3 bases, J lost 6 bases, and 18 bases lay in between. The CDR3 has 16 amino acids. In germline, CDR1 is KGHSH, CDR2 LQKENI. The chain uses TRBV18 and TRBJ1-5; tentatively, D is TRBD1 (5 bases). Sequencing used naive CD4+ T cells from blood. This TCR derives from a young woman in good health. Written as DNA, the CDR3 is TGTGCCAGCTCACCTATGGGGGGAACTGATGCTCAGCCCCAGCATTTT. As protein: CASSPMGGTDAQPQHF.